This T cell receptor beta chain is from a study of response to subunit inactivated influenza vaccine (dated by TCRdb to 2016 to 2019). Some background on the complete study: Deep quantitative T cell receptor repertoire profiling was used in the study to track responses to a trivalent subunit inactivated influenza vaccine.

This clonotype has a handful of counts. Its antigen specificity is not known. Within one base of it there is no much larger clone, and no base qualities were kept. Library preparation was by RT-PCR. Instrument used: Illumina HiSeq 2500. The public sequencing data were trimmed at Q25 with fastp and processed into clonotypes with MiXCR by TCRdb, which kept only in-frame beta chains. Identical CDR3 proteins give one entry, which carries the most common genes and DNA. Here the sample has 500,000 to 750,000 distinct CDR3 sequences; around 13% occur a single time. Of the sample, around 10% is held by the ten largest clones. Relative to germline, V is missing 3 bases and J is missing 4 bases, with 8 bases of the junction outside any gene match. Its CDR3 holds 14 amino acids, cysteine through phenylalanine. The only DNA kept is the CDR3, 42 bases in frame from the first base. CDR1 DFQATT and CDR2 SNEGSKA are derived from the germline V gene (reference sequence).

The full study reports these points: According to the authors, only a limited number of new T cells may be recruited by each seasonal influenza vaccination.

The specimen comprised PBMCs from blood, sampled about 11 days after vaccination. The origin of this receptor is a man aged 50 to 59 who received an inactivated influenza vaccine. Donor details come from another sample of the same person, matched by shared clones. The sequence links TRBV20-1 to TRBJ2-5; TRBD1 aligns with 7 central bases. The CDR3 reads CSARPTGRGETQYF. The DNA is TGCAGTGCTAGGCCGACAGGGCGTGGAGAGACCCAGTACTTC.